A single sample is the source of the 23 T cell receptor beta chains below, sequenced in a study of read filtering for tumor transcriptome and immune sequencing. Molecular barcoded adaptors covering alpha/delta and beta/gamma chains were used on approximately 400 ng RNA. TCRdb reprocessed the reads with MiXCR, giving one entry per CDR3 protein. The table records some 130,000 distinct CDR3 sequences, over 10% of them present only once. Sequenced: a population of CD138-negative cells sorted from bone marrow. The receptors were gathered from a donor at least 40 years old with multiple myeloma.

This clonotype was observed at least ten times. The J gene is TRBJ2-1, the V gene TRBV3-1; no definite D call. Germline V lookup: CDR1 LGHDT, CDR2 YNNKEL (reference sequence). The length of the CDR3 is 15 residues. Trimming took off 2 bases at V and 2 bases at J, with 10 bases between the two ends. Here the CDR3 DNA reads TGTGCCAGCAGCCAAATGGGGTTCACCTACAATGAGCAGTTCTTC. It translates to CASSQMGFTYNEQFF.

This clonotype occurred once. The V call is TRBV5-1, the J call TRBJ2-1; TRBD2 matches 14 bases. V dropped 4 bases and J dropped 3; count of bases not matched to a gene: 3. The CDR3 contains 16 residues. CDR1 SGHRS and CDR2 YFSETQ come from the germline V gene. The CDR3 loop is CASSPGLAGGYNEQFF. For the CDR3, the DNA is TGCGCCAGCAGCCCCGGACTAGCGGGAGGCTACAATGAGCAGTTCTTC. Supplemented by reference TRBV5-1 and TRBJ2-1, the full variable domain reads KAGVTQTPRYLIKTRGQQVTLSCSPISGHRSVSWYQQTPGQGLQFLFEYFSETQRNKGNFPGRFSGRQFSNSRSEMNVSTLELGDSALYLCASSPGLAGGYNEQFFGPGTRLTVL.

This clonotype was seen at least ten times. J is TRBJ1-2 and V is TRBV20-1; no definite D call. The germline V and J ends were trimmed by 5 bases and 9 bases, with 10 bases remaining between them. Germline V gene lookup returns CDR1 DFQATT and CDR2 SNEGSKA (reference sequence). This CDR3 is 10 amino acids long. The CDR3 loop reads CSASRTSYTF. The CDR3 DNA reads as TGCAGTGCTTCCCGGACGAGCTACACCTTC.

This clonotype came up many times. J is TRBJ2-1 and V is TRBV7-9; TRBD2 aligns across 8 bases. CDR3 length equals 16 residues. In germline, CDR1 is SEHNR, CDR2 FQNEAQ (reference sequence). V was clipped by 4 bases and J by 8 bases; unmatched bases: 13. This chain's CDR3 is CASSSGGRGRRDEQFF. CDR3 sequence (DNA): TGTGCCAGCAGCTCCGGTGGACGCGGGAGGAGAGATGAGCAGTTCTTC. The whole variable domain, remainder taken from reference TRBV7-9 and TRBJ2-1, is DTGVSQNPRHKITKRGQNVTFRCDPISEHNRLYWYRQTLGQGPEFLTYFQNEAQLEKSRLLSDRFSAERPKGSFSTLEIQRTEQGDSAMYLCASSSGGRGRRDEQFFGPGTRLTVL.

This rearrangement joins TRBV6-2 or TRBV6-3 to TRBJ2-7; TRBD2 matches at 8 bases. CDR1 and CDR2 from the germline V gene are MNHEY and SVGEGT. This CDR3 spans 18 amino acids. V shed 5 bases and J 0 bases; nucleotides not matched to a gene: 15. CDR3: CASSHRTSLYGGSYEQYF. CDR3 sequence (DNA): TGTGCCAGCAGTCATAGGACTAGCCTTTACGGAGGCTCCTACGAGCAGTACTTC.

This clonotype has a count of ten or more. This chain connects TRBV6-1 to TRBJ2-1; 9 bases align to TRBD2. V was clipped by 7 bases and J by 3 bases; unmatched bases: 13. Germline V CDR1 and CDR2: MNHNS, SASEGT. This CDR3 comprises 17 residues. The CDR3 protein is CASNGAGGRLNYNEQFF. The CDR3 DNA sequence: TGTGCCAGCAACGGGGCGGGAGGGCGTCTTAACTACAATGAGCAGTTCTTC.

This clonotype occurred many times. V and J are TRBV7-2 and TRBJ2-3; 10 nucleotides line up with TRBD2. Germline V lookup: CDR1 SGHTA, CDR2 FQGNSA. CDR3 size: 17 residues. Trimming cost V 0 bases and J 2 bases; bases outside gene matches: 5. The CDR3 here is CASSLAASGGLTDTQYF. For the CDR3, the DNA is TGTGCCAGCAGCTTAGCCGCTAGCGGGGGACTCACAGATACGCAGTATTTT.

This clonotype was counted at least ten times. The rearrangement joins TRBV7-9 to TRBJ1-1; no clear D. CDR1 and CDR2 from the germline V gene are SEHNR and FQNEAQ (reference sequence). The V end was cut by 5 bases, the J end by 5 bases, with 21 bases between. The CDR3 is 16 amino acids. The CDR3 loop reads CASSPPGELRTTEAFF. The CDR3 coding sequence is TGTGCCAGCAGCCCCCCCGGCGAGTTACGAACAACTGAAGCTTTCTTT.

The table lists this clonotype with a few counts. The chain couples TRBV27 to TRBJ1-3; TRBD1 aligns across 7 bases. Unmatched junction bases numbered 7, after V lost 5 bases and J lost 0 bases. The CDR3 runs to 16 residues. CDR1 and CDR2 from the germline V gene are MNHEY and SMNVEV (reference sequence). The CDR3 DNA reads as TGTGCCAGCAGTGTAGACAGGGCTGGCTCTGGAAACACCATATATTTT. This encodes CASSVDRAGSGNTIYF.

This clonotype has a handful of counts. The CDR3 region has the DNA TGCGCCAGCAGCTTGGAAGGGGTAAATGGCGACGAGCAGTACTTC. Translated: CASSLEGVNGDEQYF. The chain is built from TRBV5-1 and TRBJ2-7, with D maybe TRBD1 (5 bases). The V end lost 0 bases, the J end lost 5 bases, and 15 bases lay between the germline ends. This CDR3 has 15 amino acids. Germline V gene sequence: CDR1 SGHRS, CDR2 YFSETQ.

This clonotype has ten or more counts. DNA for the CDR3: TGCGCCAGCAGTTCTAGCGGGAGCCTCCCAGATACGCAGTATTTT. It translates to CASSSSGSLPDTQYF. The chain combines TRBV5-1 with TRBJ2-3, with TRBD2 matching 10 bases. This CDR3 has 15 residues. Trimming at V came to 5 bases and at J to 4 bases, leaving 7 bases not matched to a gene. CDR1 and CDR2 from the germline V gene are SGHRS and YFSETQ.

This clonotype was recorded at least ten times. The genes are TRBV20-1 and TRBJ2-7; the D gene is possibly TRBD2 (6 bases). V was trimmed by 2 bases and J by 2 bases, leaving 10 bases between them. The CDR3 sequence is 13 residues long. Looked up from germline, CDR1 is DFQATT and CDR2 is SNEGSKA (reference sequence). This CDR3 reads CSARWRGAYEQYF. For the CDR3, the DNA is TGCAGTGCTAGATGGAGGGGAGCCTACGAGCAGTACTTC.

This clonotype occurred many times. CDR3 bases: TGTGCCAGCAGTTTAGGACCTCACTACGAGCAGTACTTC. It encodes CASSLGPHYEQYF. The chain is built from TRBV27 and TRBJ2-7; D is ambiguous. Trimming removed 2 bases from V and 3 bases from J, with 8 bases in between. Looked up from germline, CDR1 is MNHEY and CDR2 is SMNVEV (reference sequence). CDR3 length: 13 amino acids.

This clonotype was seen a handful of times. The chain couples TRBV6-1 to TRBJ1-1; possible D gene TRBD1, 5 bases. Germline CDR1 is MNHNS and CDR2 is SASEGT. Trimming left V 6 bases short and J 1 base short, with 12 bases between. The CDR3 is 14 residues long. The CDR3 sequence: CASRTHGGNTEAFF. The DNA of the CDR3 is TGTGCCAGCAGGACCCACGGGGGGAACACTGAAGCTTTCTTT.

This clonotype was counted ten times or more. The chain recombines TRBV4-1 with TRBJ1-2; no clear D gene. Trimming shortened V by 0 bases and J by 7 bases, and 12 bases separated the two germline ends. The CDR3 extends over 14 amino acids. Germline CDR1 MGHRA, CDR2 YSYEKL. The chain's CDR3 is CASSQDRGRRGYTF. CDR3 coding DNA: TGCGCCAGCAGCCAAGATCGAGGGCGGCGTGGCTACACCTTC.

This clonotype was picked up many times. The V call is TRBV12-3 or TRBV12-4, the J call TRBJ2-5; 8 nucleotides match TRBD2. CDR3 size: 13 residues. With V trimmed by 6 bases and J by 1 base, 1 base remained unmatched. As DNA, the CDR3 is TGTGCCAGCAGGGCGGGGGGCCAAGAGACCCAGTACTTC. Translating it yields CASRAGGQETQYF.

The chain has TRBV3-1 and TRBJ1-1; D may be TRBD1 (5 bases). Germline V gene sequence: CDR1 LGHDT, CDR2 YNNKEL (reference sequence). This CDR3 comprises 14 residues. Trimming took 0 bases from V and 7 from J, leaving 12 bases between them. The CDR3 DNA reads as TGTGCCAGCAGCCAAGATCGGGGCGCGGGTGAAGCTTTCTTT. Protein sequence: CASSQDRGAGEAFF.

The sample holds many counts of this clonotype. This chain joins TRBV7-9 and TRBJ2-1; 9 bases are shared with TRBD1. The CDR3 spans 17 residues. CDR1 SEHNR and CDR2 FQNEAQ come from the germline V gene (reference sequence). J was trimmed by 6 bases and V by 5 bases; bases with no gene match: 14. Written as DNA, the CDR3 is TGTGCCAGCAGCGAAAGACAGGGGGACGGGAGGACCAATGAGCAGTTCTTC. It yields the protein CASSERQGDGRTNEQFF.

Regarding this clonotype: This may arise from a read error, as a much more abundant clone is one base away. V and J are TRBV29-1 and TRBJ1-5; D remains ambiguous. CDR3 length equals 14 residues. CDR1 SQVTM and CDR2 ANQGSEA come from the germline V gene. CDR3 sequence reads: CSVLDSGSNRPQHF. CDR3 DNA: TGCAGCGTCCTCGACTCGGGGAGCAATCGGCCCCAGCATTTT.

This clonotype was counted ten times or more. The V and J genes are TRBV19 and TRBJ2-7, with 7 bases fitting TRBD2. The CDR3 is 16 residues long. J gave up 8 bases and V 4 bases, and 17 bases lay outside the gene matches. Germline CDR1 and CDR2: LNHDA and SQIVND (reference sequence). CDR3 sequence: CASSSPGLGGYAKQYF. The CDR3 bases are TGTGCCAGTAGTAGCCCCGGACTAGGAGGGTACGCAAAGCAGTACTTC.

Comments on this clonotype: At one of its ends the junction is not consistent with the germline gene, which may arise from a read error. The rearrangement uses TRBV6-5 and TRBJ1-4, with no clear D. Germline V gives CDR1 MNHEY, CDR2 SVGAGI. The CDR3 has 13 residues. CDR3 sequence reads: CACSVNARQVLLF. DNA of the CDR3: TGTGCCTGCAGCGTTAACGCCCGCCAGGTTCTGCTTTTT.

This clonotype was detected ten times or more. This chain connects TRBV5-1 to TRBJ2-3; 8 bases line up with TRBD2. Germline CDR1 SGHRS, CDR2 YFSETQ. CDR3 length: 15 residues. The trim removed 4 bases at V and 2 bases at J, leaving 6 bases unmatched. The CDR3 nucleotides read TGCGCCAGCAGCCTAGCGGGCCCTCCCACAGATACGCAGTATTTT. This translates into CASSLAGPPTDTQYF.

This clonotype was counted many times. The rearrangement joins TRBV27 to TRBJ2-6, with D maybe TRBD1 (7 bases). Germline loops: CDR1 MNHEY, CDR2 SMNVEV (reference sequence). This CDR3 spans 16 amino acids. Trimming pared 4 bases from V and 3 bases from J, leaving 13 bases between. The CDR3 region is CASSSLRGVGANVLTF. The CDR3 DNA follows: TGTGCCAGCAGTTCACTCAGGGGGGTTGGGGCCAACGTCCTGACTTTC.